The present TCR beta chain was sequenced within a study of blood T cell repertoires in COVID-19. Across the study: PBMCs, B-cell-depleted T cells, or T cells were the source of the cDNA or gDNA that made up the material.

CDR3 length: 17 residues. In germline, CDR1 is LGHDT, CDR2 YNNKEL (reference sequence). Trimming removed 1 base from V and 0 bases from J, with 12 bases in between. Authors' analysis steps: Amplifying reference gene primers gave estimates of nucleated cell counts. Measured with immunoSEQ multiplex PCR; TCRdb has only the in-frame clones, and not every one. That table supplies the V and J calls and clone size; D and trimming were determined from the DNA. The sample gives just over 650,000 clones, approximately 90% of which show up once; under 0.3% is in the top ten. The V gene is TRBV3-1 (or the pseudogene TRBV3-2), the J gene TRBJ1-4; D may be TRBD1 (5 bases). The clonotype originates from a woman under 30 with acute or convalescent COVID-19. Input material: peripheral blood. The CDR3 DNA sequence: TGTGCCAGCAGCCAAGGTCGGGTAGGGGCAACTAATGAAAAACTGTTTTTT. This codes for CASSQGRVGATNEKLFF.